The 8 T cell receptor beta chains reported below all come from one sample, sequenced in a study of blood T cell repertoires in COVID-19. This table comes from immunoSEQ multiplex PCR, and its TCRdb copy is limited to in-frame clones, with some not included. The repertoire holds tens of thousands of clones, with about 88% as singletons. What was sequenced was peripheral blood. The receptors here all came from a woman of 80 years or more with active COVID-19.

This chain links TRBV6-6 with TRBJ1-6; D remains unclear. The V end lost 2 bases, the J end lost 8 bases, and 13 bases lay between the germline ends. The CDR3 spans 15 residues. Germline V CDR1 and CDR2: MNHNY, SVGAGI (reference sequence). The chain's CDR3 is CASSYSTRRDSPLHF. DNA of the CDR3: TGTGCCAGCAGTTACAGTACCCGGCGGGATTCACCCCTCCACTTT.

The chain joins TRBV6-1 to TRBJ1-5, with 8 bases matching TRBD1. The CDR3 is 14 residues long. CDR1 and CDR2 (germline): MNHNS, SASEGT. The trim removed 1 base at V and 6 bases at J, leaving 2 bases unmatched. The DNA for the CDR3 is TGTGCCAGCAGTGAAGGAGGACAGGGTCAGCCCCAGCATTTT. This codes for CASSEGGQGQPQHF.

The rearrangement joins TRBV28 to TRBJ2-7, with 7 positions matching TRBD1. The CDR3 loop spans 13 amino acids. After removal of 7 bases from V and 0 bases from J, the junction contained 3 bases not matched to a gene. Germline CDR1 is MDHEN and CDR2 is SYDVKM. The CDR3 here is CASTRDSSYEQYF. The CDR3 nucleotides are TGTGCCAGCACTCGGGACAGCTCCTACGAGCAGTACTTC.

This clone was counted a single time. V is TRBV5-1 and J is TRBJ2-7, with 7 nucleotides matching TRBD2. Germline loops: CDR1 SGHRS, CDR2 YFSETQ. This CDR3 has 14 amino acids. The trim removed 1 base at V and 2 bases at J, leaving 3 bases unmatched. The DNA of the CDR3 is TGCGCCAGCAGCTTGCGGGGGGACCCCTACGAGCAGTACTTC. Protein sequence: CASSLRGDPYEQYF. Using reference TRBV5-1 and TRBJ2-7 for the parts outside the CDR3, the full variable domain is KAGVTQTPRYLIKTRGQQVTLSCSPISGHRSVSWYQQTPGQGLQFLFEYFSETQRNKGNFPGRFSGRQFSNSRSEMNVSTLELGDSALYLCASSLRGDPYEQYFGPGTRLTVT.

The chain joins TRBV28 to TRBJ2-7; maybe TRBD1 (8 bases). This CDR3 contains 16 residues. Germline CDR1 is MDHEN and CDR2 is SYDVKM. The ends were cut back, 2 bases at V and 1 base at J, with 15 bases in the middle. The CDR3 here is CASSLTGQGGSYEQYF. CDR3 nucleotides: TGTGCCAGCAGTTTAACCGGACAGGGAGGGTCCTACGAGCAGTACTTC. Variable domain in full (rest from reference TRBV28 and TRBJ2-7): DVKVTQSSRYLVKRTGEKVFLECVQDMDHENMFWYRQDPGLGLRLIYFSYDVKMKEKGDIPEGYSVSREKKERFSLILESASTNQTSMYLCASSLTGQGGSYEQYFGPGTRLTVT.

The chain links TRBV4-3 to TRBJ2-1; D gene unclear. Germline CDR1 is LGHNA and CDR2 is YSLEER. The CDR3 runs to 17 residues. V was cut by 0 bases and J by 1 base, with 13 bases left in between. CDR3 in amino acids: CASSQDATVGSYNEQFF. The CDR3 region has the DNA TGCGCCAGCAGCCAAGATGCAACAGTTGGGTCCTACAATGAGCAGTTCTTC.

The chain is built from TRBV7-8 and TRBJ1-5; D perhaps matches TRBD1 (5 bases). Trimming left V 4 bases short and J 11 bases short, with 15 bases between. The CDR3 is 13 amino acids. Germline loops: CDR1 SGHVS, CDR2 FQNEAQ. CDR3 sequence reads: CASSSLRGEAQHF. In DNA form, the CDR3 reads TGTGCCAGCAGCTCCCTGCGGGGGGAGGCCCAGCATTTT.

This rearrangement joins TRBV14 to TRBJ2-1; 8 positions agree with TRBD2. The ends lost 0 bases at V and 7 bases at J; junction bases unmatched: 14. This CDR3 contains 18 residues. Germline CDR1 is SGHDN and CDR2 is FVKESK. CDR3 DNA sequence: TGTGCCAGCAGCCAAGATGGGCTAGCGGGTCCGGGTAGGAATGAGCAGTTCTTC. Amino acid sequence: CASSQDGLAGPGRNEQFF.